This T cell receptor beta chain was captured by sequencing in a study of blood T cell repertoires in COVID-19. This clone was detected a few times. The repertoire was sequenced with immunoSEQ multiplex PCR; TCRdb's copy has only in-frame clones and lacks some. The sample has about 140,000 clones; 75% to 85% are singletons. V was clipped by 3 bases and J by 3 bases, with 17 bases between them. There are 15 residues in the CDR3. CDR1 and CDR2 (germline): DFQATT, SNEGSKA (reference sequence). Material for sequencing was peripheral blood. V usage is TRBV20-1 and J usage is TRBJ1-2; the D gene is possibly TRBD1 (6 bases). This TCR derives from a woman over 75 with acute or convalescent COVID-19. The CDR3: CSASLGTDSYYGYTF. CDR3 DNA sequence: TGCAGTGCTAGTCTCGGGACGGACAGTTACTATGGCTACACCTTC.